This T cell receptor beta chain was retrieved from a study of blood T cell repertoires in COVID-19. Turning to the study itself: Researchers got acute and convalescent COVID-19 samples from the United States, Italy and Spain. PBMCs, B-cell-depleted T cells, or T cells were the source of the cDNA or gDNA that made up the material.

The germline gives CDR1 MGHDK, CDR2 SYGVNS. The CDR3 is 14 residues long. Trimming took 4 bases from V and 5 from J, leaving 13 bases between them. The data were produced by immunoSEQ multiplex PCR, yet TCRdb's version contains in-frame clones alone and is incomplete. The sample holds 250,000 to 350,000 clones, approximately 89% seen once. This clone came up once. The V and J genes are TRBV25-1 and TRBJ2-3; TRBD2 is a possible D gene (6 bases). The sample was peripheral blood. This sequence originates from a woman aged 55-70 years with acute or convalescent COVID-19. The CDR3 nucleotides read TGTGCCAGCAGTGGAGGTCTGGGGGGAGATACGCAGTATTTT. This codes for CASSGGLGGDTQYF.